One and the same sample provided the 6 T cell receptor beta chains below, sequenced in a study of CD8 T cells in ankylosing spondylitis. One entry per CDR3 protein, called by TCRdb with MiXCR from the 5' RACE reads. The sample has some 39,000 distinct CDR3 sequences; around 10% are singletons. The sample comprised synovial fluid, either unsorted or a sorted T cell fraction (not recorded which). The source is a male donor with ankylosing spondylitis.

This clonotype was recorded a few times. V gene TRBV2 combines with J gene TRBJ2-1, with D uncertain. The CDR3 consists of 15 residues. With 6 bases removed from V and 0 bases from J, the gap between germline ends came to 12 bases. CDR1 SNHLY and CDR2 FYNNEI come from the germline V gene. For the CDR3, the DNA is TGTGCCAGCAGGATTAGATTTAGCTCCTACAATGAGCAGTTCTTC. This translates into CASRIRFSSYNEQFF.

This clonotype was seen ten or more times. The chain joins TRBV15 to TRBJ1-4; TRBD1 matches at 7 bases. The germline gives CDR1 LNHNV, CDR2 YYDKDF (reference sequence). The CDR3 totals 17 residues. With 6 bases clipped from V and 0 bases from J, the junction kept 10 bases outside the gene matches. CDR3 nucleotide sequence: TGTGCCACCAGTCCCACACACAGGGGTGCAACTAATGAAAAACTGTTTTTT. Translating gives CATSPTHRGATNEKLFF.

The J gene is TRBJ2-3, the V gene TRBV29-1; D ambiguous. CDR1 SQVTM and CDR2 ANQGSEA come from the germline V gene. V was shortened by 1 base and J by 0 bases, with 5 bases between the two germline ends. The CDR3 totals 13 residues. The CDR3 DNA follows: TGCAGCGTTGAAGGAGGTAGCACAGATACGCAGTATTTT. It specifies CSVEGGSTDTQYF.

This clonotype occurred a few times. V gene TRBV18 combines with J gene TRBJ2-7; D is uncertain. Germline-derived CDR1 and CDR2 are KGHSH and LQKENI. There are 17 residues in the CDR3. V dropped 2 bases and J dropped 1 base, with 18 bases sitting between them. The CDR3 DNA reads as TGTGCCAGCTCACCATACCGTAAGGCTCGTGGTTCCTACGAGCAGTACTTC. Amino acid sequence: CASSPYRKARGSYEQYF.

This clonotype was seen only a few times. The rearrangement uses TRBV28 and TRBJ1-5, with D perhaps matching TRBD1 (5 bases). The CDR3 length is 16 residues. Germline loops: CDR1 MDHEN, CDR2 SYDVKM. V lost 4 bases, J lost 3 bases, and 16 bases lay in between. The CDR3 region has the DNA TGTGCCAGCAGTTCGCCCACCAGGGCCGTCAATCAGCCCCAGCATTTT. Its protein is CASSSPTRAVNQPQHF.

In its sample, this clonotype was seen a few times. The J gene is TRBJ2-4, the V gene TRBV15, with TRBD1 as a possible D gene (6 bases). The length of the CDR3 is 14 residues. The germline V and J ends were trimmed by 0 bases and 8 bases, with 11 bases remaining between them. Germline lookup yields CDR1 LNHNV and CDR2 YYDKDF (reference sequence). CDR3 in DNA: TGTGCCACCAGCAGAGACAGGGGTGGCGACATTCAGTACTTC. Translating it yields CATSRDRGGDIQYF.